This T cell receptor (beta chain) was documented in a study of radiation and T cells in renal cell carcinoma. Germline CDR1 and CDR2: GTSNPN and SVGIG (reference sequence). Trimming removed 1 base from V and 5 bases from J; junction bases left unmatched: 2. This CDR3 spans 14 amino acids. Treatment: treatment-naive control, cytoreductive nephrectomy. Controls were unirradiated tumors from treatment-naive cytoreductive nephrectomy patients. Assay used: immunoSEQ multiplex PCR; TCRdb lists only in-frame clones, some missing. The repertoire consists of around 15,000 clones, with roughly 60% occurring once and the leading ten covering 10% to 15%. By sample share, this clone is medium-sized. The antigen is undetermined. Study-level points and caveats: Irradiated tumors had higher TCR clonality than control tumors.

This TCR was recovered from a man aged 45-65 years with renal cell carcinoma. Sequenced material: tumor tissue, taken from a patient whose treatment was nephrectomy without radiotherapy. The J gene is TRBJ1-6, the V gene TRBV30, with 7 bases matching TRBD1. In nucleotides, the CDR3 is TGTGCCTGGAGTGCCGGACAGGATAATTCACCCCTCCACTTT. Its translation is CAWSAGQDNSPLHF. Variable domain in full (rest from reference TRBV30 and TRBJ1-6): SQTIHQWPATLVQPVGSPLSLECTVEGTSNPNLYWYRQAAGRGLQLLFYSVGIGQISSEVPQNLSASRPQDRQFILSSKKLLLSDSGFYLCAWSAGQDNSPLHFGNGTRLTVT.